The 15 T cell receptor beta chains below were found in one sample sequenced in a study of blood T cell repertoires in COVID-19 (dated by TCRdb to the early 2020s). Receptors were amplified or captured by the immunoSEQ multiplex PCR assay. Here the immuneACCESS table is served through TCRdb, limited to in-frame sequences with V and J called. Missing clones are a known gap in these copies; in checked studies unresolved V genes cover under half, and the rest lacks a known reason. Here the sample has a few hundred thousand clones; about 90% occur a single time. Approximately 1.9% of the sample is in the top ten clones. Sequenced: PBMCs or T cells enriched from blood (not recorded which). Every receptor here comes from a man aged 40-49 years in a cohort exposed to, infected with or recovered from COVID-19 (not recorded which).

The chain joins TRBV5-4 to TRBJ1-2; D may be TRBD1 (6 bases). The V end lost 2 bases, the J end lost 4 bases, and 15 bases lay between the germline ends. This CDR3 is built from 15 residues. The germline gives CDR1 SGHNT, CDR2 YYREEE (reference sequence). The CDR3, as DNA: TGTGCCAGCAGCTTTCCCACAGGGCACAGCTATGGCTACACCTTC. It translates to CASSFPTGHSYGYTF.

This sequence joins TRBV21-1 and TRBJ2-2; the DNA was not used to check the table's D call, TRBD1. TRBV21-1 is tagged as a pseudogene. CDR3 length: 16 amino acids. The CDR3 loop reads CASSDDRGRKSGELFF. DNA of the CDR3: TGTGCCAGCAGCGATGACAGGGGGCGCAAGTCCGGGGAGCTGTTTTTT.

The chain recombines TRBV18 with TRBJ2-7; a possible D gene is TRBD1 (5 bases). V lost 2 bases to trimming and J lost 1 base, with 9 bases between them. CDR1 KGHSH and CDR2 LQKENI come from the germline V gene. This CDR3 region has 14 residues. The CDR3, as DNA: TGTGCCAGCTCACCAGTTCAGGGATCCTACGAGCAGTACTTC. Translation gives CASSPVQGSYEQYF.

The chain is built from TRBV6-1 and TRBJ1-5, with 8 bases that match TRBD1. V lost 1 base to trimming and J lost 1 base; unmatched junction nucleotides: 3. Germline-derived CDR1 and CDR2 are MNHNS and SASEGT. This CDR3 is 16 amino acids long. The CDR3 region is CASSEGQGKSNQPQHF. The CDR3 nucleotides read TGTGCCAGCAGTGAAGGACAGGGGAAAAGCAATCAGCCCCAGCATTTT.

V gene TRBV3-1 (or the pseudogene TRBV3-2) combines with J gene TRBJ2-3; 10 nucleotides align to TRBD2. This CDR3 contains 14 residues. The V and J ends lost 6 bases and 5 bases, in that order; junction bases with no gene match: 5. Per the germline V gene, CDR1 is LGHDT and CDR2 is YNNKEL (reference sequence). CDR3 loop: CASRLAGDGDTQYF. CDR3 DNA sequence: TGTGCCAGCAGGCTAGCGGGAGATGGAGATACGCAGTATTTT.

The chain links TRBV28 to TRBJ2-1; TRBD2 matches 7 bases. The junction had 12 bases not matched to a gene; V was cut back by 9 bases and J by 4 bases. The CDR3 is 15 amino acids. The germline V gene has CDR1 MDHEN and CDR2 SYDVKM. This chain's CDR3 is CASLPGGPIYNEQFF. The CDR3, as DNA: TGTGCCAGTCTCCCGGGAGGTCCTATTTACAATGAGCAGTTCTTC.

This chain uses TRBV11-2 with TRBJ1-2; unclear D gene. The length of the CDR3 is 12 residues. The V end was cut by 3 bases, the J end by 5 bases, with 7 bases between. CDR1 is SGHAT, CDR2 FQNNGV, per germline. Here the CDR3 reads CASSLELYGYTF. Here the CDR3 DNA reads TGTGCCAGCAGCTTGGAGTTGTATGGCTACACCTTC. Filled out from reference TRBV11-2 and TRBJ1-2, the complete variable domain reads EAGVAQSPRYKIIEKRQSVAFWCNPISGHATLYWYQQILGQGPKLLIQFQNNGVVDDSQLPKDRFSAERLKGVDSTLKIQPAKLEDSAVYLCASSLELYGYTFGSGTRLTVV.

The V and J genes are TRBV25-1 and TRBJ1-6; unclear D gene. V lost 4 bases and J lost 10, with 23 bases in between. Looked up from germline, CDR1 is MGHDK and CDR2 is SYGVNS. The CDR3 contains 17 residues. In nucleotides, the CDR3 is TGTGCCAGCAGTGCCCCATCCCACCTTGCAACATACTCACCCCTCCACTTT. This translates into CASSAPSHLATYSPLHF.

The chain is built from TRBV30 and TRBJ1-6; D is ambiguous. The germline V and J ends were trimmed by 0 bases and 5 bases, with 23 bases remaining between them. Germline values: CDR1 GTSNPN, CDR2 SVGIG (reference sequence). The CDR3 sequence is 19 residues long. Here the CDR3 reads CAWSVERSFPPKDNSPLHF. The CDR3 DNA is TGTGCCTGGAGTGTCGAGCGGTCCTTCCCCCCAAAAGATAATTCACCCCTCCACTTT.

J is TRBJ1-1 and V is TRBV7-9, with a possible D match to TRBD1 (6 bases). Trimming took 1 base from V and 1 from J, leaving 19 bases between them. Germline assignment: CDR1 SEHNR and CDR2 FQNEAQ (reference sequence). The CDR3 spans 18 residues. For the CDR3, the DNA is TGTGCCAGCAGCTTAGGAGGGACACCTTCGAATGGGAACACTGAAGCTTTCTTT. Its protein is CASSLGGTPSNGNTEAFF.

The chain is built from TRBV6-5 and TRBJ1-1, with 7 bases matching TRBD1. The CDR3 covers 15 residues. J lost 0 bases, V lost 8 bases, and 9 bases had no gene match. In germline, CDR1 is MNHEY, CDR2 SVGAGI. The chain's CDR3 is CASPPRTGVNTEAFF. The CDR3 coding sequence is TGTGCCAGCCCCCCCCGAACAGGGGTGAACACTGAAGCTTTCTTT.

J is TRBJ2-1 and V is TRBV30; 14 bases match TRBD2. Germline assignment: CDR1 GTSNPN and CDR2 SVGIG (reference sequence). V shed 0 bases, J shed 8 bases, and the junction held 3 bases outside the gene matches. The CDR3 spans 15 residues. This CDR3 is CAWSVGLAGGDEQFF. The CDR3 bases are TGTGCCTGGAGTGTTGGACTAGCGGGAGGCGATGAGCAGTTCTTC.

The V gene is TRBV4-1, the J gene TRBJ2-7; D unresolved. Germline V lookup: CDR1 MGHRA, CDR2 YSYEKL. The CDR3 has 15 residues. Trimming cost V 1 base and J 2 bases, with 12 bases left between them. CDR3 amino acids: CASSQGAALAYEQYF. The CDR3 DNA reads TGCGCCAGCAGCCAAGGCGCGGCCTTAGCCTACGAGCAGTACTTC.

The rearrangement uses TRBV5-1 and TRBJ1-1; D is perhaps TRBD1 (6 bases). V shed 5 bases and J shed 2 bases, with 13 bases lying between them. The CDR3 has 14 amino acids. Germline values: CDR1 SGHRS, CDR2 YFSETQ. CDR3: CASRLGQKNTEAFF. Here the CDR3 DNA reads TGCGCCAGCAGGCTCGGACAGAAAAACACTGAAGCTTTCTTT.

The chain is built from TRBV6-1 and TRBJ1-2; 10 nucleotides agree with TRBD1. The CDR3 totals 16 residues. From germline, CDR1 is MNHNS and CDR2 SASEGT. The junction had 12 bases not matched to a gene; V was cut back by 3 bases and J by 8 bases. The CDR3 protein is CASSEQPGQGFGGYTF. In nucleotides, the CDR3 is TGTGCCAGCAGTGAGCAACCGGGACAGGGGTTCGGAGGCTACACCTTC.